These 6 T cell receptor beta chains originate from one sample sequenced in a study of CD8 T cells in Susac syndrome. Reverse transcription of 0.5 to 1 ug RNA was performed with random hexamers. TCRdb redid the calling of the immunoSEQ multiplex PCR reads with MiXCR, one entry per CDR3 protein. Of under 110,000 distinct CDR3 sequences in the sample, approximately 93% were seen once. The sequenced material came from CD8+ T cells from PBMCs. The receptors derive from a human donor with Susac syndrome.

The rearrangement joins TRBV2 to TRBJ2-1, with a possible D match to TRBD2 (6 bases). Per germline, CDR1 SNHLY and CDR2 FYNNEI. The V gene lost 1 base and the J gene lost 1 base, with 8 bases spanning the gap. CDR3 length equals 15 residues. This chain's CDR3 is CASSEDSGSYNEQFF. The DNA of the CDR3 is TGTGCCAGCAGTGAAGATAGCGGTTCCTACAATGAGCAGTTCTTC.

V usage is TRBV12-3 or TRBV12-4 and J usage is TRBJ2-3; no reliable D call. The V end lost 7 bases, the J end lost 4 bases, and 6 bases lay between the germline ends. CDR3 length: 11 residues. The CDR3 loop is CASTYSDTQYF. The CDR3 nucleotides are TGTGCCAGCACCTATTCAGATACGCAGTATTTT.

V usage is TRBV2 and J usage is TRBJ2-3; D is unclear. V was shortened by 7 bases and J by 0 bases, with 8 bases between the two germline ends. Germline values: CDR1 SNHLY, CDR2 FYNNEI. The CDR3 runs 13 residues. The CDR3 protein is CASKERSTDTQYF. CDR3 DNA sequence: TGTGCCAGCAAAGAACGGAGCACAGATACGCAGTATTTT. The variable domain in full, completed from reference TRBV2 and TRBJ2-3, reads EPEVTQTPSHQVTQMGQEVILRCVPISNHLYFYWYRQILGQKVEFLVSFYNNEISEKSEIFDDQFSVERPDGSNFTLKIRSTKLEDSAMYFCASKERSTDTQYFGPGTRLTVL.

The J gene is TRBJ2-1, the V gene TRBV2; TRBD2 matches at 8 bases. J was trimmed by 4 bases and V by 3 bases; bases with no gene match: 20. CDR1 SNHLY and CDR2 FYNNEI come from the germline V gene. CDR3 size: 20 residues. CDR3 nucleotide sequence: TGTGCCAGCAGTGACCACTCGCGGGGGGAATATACCCGAAGTTACAATGAGCAGTTCTTC. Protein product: CASSDHSRGEYTRSYNEQFF.

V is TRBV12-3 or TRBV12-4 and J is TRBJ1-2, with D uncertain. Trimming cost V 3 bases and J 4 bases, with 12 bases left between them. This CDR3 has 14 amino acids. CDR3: CASSFGWEGYGYTF. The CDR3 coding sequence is TGTGCCAGCAGTTTTGGATGGGAGGGCTATGGCTACACCTTC.

The CDR3 is CASSLGFVDTQYF. CDR3 nucleotides: TGTGCCAGCAGTTTGGGGTTTGTGGATACGCAGTATTTT. The V call is TRBV27, the J call TRBJ2-3; no definite D call. This CDR3 is built from 13 residues. The germline V and J ends were trimmed by 3 bases and 6 bases, with 10 bases remaining between them. Per germline, CDR1 MNHEY and CDR2 SMNVEV (reference sequence).